The rows below give T cell receptor beta chains drawn from one sample of a study of T cells after yellow fever vaccination. TCRdb reprocessed the 5' RACE reads via MiXCR and lists one record per CDR3 protein. The sample has 250,000 to 350,000 distinct CDR3 sequences, approximately 4% seen once; the top ten hold roughly a fifth. Here the sequenced sample was PBMCs, taken 15 days after the yellow fever booster vaccination. These receptors all stem from a man aged 18 to 30 who received the YFV17D yellow fever vaccine. CDR3s include the opening cysteine and the closing phenylalanine or tryptophan. D genes are given only for firm matches. The size field is filled for only some rows; it gives once, few, many or a size class.

many	TRBV19	-	TRBJ2-7	CASSIAGGSYEQYF	TGTGCCAGTAGTATTGCCGGCGGTTCCTACGAGCAGTACTTC
many	TRBV20-1	TRBD1	TRBJ1-4	CSARRQGNEKLFF	TGCAGTGCTAGGCGACAGGGGAATGAAAAACTGTTTTTT
many	TRBV20-1	TRBD2	TRBJ2-3	CSARLGGGTPDTQYF	TGCAGTGCTAGACTGGGCGGGGGAACCCCAGATACGCAGTATTTT
many	TRBV6-2/TRBV6-3	TRBD1	TRBJ2-7	CASGSRTGFEQYF	TGTGCCAGCGGATCGCGGACAGGGTTCGAGCAGTACTTC
-	TRBV6-5	-	TRBJ1-2	CASSSFYRRNYGYTF	TGTGCCAGCAGTTCCTTCTATCGACGGAACTATGGCTACACCTTC
few	TRBV10-1	TRBD2	TRBJ2-3	CASSESGSGGRWPDTQYF	TGCGCCAGCAGTGAGTCTGGTAGCGGGGGGCGGTGGCCAGATACGCAGTATTTT
few	TRBV5-5	-	TRBJ2-6	CASSLVGAGRFGANVLTF	TGTGCCAGCAGCTTGGTGGGGGCAGGGAGGTTCGGGGCCAACGTCCTGACTTTC
few	TRBV7-3	-	TRBJ2-2	CASSSPGAGVTGELFF	TGTGCCAGCAGCTCCCCCGGGGCAGGGGTAACCGGGGAGCTGTTTTTT
-	TRBV12-3/TRBV12-4	-	TRBJ2-1	CATRASGSYNEQFF	TGTGCCACAAGGGCGTCCGGCTCCTACAATGAGCAGTTCTTC
-	TRBV5-1	-	TRBJ2-1	CASSFPLSAGPNLYNEQFF	TGCGCCAGCAGCTTTCCCCTTTCCGCTGGTCCAAATCTTTACAATGAGCAGTTCTTC
few	TRBV6-5	-	TRBJ1-1	CASRPSTATEAFF	TGTGCCAGCAGACCATCTACAGCCACTGAAGCTTTCTTT
many	TRBV7-3	-	TRBJ2-4	CASSLNAAEGPLNIQYF	TGTGCCAGCAGCTTAAACGCGGCAGAAGGGCCCCTAAACATTCAGTACTTC
many	TRBV29-1	-	TRBJ2-1	CSVRRQARQFF	TGCAGCGTCCGGCGACAGGCTAGGCAGTTCTTC
many	TRBV25-1	-	TRBJ2-1	CASSAAPGDRNEQFF	TGTGCCAGCAGTGCCGCACCAGGGGATCGGAATGAGCAGTTCTTC
-	TRBV20-1	TRBD1	TRBJ2-2	CSAAQGADGELFF	TGCAGTGCTGCTCAGGGGGCCGACGGGGAGCTGTTTTTT
-	TRBV20-1	-	TRBJ2-5	CSAPGVGAETQYF	TGCAGTGCCCCTGGGGTGGGGGCAGAGACCCAGTACTTC
few	TRBV4-3	-	TRBJ2-7	CASSQAELGYEQYF	TGCGCCAGCAGCCAAGCCGAATTAGGGTACGAGCAGTACTTC
-	TRBV3-1	TRBD1	TRBJ1-6	CASSQGQGGAPLHF	TGTGCCAGCAGCCAGGGACAGGGAGGGGCACCCCTCCACTTT
-	TRBV2	-	TRBJ1-3	CASSDRGSVNTIYF	TGTGCCAGCAGTGACCGGGGAAGTGTCAACACCATATATTTT
many	TRBV7-2	-	TRBJ2-4	CASSYPPLVPQYF	TGTGCCAGCAGCTACCCCCCGCTGGTACCTCAGTACTTC
many	TRBV6-4	-	TRBJ1-2	CASSAEQGGYGYTF	TGTGCCAGCAGTGCCGAACAGGGAGGCTATGGCTACACCTTC
-	TRBV4-1	TRBD1	TRBJ1-5	CASSPSSPGGPQPQHF	TGCGCCAGCAGCCCATCGTCCCCAGGGGGCCCTCAGCCCCAGCATTTT
few	TRBV7-9	-	TRBJ2-1	CASSSTVAETDRSNEQFF	TGTGCCAGCAGTTCAACGGTGGCAGAAACGGATCGATCCAATGAGCAGTTCTTC
many	TRBV7-3	-	TRBJ2-1	CASSHVPHEQFF	TGTGCCAGCAGTCACGTCCCCCATGAGCAGTTCTTC
many	TRBV12-3/TRBV12-4	-	TRBJ2-1	CASSLRADEQFF	TGTGCCAGCAGTTTAAGGGCGGATGAGCAGTTCTTC